One sample yielded the 32 T cell receptor beta chains listed below, sequenced in a study of breast tumors, draining lymph nodes, adjacent tissues. TCRdb reprocessed the multiplex PCR reads via MiXCR and lists one record per CDR3 protein. The table shows under 25,000 distinct CDR3 sequences, with 43% occurring only once. Sequenced sample: breast tumor tissue. These receptors were collected from a female donor with breast cancer. Some clones in this sample may be carry-over from other donors' samples.

The chain uses TRBV6-6 and TRBJ1-5, with D unresolved. V was clipped by 0 bases and J by 0 bases, with 0 bases between them. CDR3 length: 13 residues. Germline V gives CDR1 MNHNY, CDR2 SVGAGI (reference sequence). The CDR3 DNA reads as TGTGCCAGCAGTTACTCTAGCAATCAGCCCCAGCATTTT. Translation gives CASSYSSNQPQHF.

This chain joins TRBV5-4 and TRBJ2-2; unclear D gene. CDR3 length: 11 amino acids. Per the germline V gene, CDR1 is SGHNT and CDR2 is YYREEE (reference sequence). Between the trimmed V and J ends, which lost 0 bases and 6 bases, there was a span of 0 bases. The CDR3 nucleotides are TGTGCCAGCAGCTTGGCCGGGGAGCTGTTTTTT. Protein sequence: CASSLAGELFF.

Points on this clonotype: The CDR3 end shows no conserved phenylalanine or tryptophan, and so a read error is likely. The rearrangement links TRBV7-8 to TRBJ2-1; 10 bases are shared with TRBD2. The junction had 8 bases not matched to a gene; V was cut back by 6 bases and J by 9 bases. Germline CDR1 reads SGHVS; CDR2 reads FQNEAQ. The CDR3 contains 14 residues. The CDR3 DNA sequence: TGTGCCAGCAGTCCGGGACTAGCGTCCGCTGAGCAGTTCCTC. This translates into CASSPGLASAEQFL.

Concerning this clonotype itself: At one boundary the junction diverges from the germline segment, which might be a read error. The DNA of the CDR3 is TGCAGCGCCCTCCGGGACTCGATTGAGGCGTTTTTT. Protein: CSALRDSIEAFF. The chain links TRBV29-1 to TRBJ2-1, with D maybe TRBD2 (6 bases). Germline assignment: CDR1 SQVTM and CDR2 ANQGSEA. The CDR3 loop spans 12 amino acids.

This clonotype was picked up many times. The CDR3 ends on some other residue instead of the conserved phenylalanine or tryptophan, so this is likely a read error. This chain links TRBV9 with TRBJ2-7; 7 positions match TRBD1. Losses at the gene ends were 4 bases for V and 2 bases for J; bases not matched to a gene: 3. Per the germline V gene, CDR1 is SGDLS and CDR2 is YYNGEE. CDR3 size: 13 residues. The CDR3, as DNA: TGTGCCAGCAGCCCGCAGGGGGCCTACGAGCAGTACTCC. It codes for CASSPQGAYEQYS.

By sample fraction, this clonotype is medium-sized (0.01 to 0.1%). The rearrangement joins TRBV2 to TRBJ2-2, with D uncertain. Per germline, CDR1 SNHLY and CDR2 FYNNEI. The V gene lost 1 base and the J gene lost 8 bases, with 2 bases spanning the gap. CDR3 length: 11 residues. Here the CDR3 reads CASSEGGELFF. CDR3 nucleotide sequence: TGTGCCAGCAGTGAAGGAGGGGAGCTGTTTTTT.

This clonotype was counted at least ten times. This may arise from a read error, as a much more abundant clone is one base away. This chain connects TRBV20-1 to TRBJ2-7, with 7 bases fitting TRBD1. The CDR3 loop spans 13 amino acids. The V gene's germline CDR1 is DFQATT and CDR2 SNEGSKA (reference sequence). The CDR3 sequence is CSANSGTAYAQYF. CDR3 in DNA: TGCAGTGCAAATAGTGGGACAGCCTACGCGCAGTACTTC.

Remarks on this clonotype: One end of the junction is discordant with germline, which a read error may explain. This chain joins TRBV20-1 and TRBJ2-1; 8 bases are a match to TRBD2. This CDR3 spans 14 amino acids. Germline assignment: CDR1 DFQATT and CDR2 SNEGSKA (reference sequence). The CDR3 region is CSASGGGLDNERFF. The CDR3 DNA reads as TGCAGTGCTAGCGGGGGGGGCTTGGACAATGAGCGGTTCTTC.

This clonotype has a handful of counts. The genes are TRBV20-1 and TRBJ1-2, with 10 bases identical to TRBD1. Germline V CDR1 and CDR2: DFQATT, SNEGSKA (reference sequence). V shed 5 bases and J 6 bases; nucleotides not matched to a gene: 6. The CDR3 length is 13 residues. The CDR3 region has the DNA TGCAGTGCTTCCGGGACAGGGGAAGATGGCTACACCTTC. Encoded protein: CSASGTGEDGYTF.

This clonotype has a count of ten or more. J is TRBJ2-1 and V is TRBV7-9; D not certain. With 1 base removed from V and 0 bases from J, the gap between germline ends came to 13 bases. The CDR3 sequence is 17 residues long. Germline CDR1 SEHNR, CDR2 FQNEAQ (reference sequence). CDR3 sequence reads: CASSLVALVGSYNEQFF. CDR3 bases: TGTGCCAGCAGCTTAGTTGCGTTAGTGGGCTCCTACAATGAGCAGTTCTTC. The variable domain in full, completed from reference TRBV7-9 and TRBJ2-1, reads DTGVSQNPRHKITKRGQNVTFRCDPISEHNRLYWYRQTLGQGPEFLTYFQNEAQLEKSRLLSDRFSAERPKGSFSTLEIQRTEQGDSAMYLCASSLVALVGSYNEQFFGPGTRLTVL.

This clonotype was picked up many times. The rearrangement links TRBV6-5 to TRBJ2-7, with D unresolved. Germline V gene lookup returns CDR1 MNHEY and CDR2 SVGAGI. Trimming stripped 6 bases from V and 6 bases from J, with 9 bases between. This CDR3 region has 11 residues. The CDR3, as DNA: TGTGCCAGCAGGGCCATGGGCGAGCAGTACTTC. Translating it yields CASRAMGEQYF.

This clonotype was seen ten or more times. The chain recombines TRBV12-3 or TRBV12-4 with TRBJ2-2; 7 bases fit TRBD1. With V trimmed by 5 bases and J by 5 bases, 8 bases remained unmatched. CDR3 size: 15 residues. CDR3 nucleotides: TGTGCCAGCAGTCACCCACTACAGGGGACCGGGGAGCTGTTTTTT. Its translation: CASSHPLQGTGELFF.

This clonotype occurred once. The genes are TRBV3-2 and TRBJ2-7; the table assigns TRBD1, which was not confirmed against the DNA. TRBV3-2 constitutes a pseudogene. The CDR3 runs 15 residues. The chain's CDR3 is CASSQVCGGSHEQYF. CDR3 DNA: TGTGCCAGCAGCCAAGTATGTGGGGGGAGCCACGAGCAGTACTTC.

The chain has TRBV20-1 and TRBJ2-7; 9 nucleotides match TRBD2. Trimming cost V 6 bases and J 5 bases; bases outside gene matches: 8. Germline V gene lookup returns CDR1 DFQATT and CDR2 SNEGSKA (reference sequence). The CDR3 loop spans 13 amino acids. For the CDR3, the DNA is TGCAGTGCCAAGGCGGGAGGGCCCCACGAGCAGTACTTC. This translates into CSAKAGGPHEQYF.

This chain links TRBV7-9 with TRBJ2-3, with 8 positions matching TRBD2. The CDR3 is 16 amino acids. Germline V lookup: CDR1 SEHNR, CDR2 FQNEAQ (reference sequence). The ends lost 2 bases at V and 4 bases at J; junction bases unmatched: 8. CDR3 nucleotides: TGTGCCAGCAGCTTATTGGCGGGAGCGGGGGCAGATACGCAGTATTTT. This codes for CASSLLAGAGADTQYF.

This clonotype was recorded many times. A much larger clonotype is one base distant, so this may be a read error. The chain recombines TRBV20-1 with TRBJ2-7; no firm D call. The CDR3 runs 14 residues. CDR1 DFQATT and CDR2 SNEGSKA come from the germline V gene (reference sequence). CDR3 sequence reads: CSASPHIGSSEQYF. The CDR3 DNA reads as TGCAGTGCTAGTCCGCATATTGGCTCCTCCGAGCAGTACTTC.

Only a few counts were recorded for this clonotype. The rearrangement uses TRBV19 and TRBJ1-1; weak D call: TRBD1 (5 bases). Deletions cut 4 bases from V and 0 bases from J, with 9 bases between. The CDR3 has 14 amino acids. Germline values: CDR1 LNHDA, CDR2 SQIVND (reference sequence). CDR3 sequence (DNA): TGTGCCAGTAGTACCGGGACGGTGAACACTGAAGCTTTCTTT. This codes for CASSTGTVNTEAFF.

This clonotype was found many times. The chain joins TRBV5-5 to TRBJ1-2; D not resolved. Trimming removed 5 bases from V and 2 bases from J, with 7 bases in between. The CDR3 is 12 amino acids. The germline gives CDR1 SGHKS, CDR2 YYEKEE (reference sequence). CDR3 residues: CASSTDNYGYTF. The CDR3 coding sequence is TGTGCCAGCAGTACTGACAACTATGGCTACACCTTC.

By share, this clonotype ranks as medium-sized. The chain carries TRBV20-1 and TRBJ2-7; D is possibly TRBD2 (6 bases). In germline, CDR1 is DFQATT, CDR2 SNEGSKA (reference sequence). The V gene lost 1 base and the J gene lost 2 bases, with 15 bases spanning the gap. This CDR3 has 15 residues. Here the CDR3 reads CSARGGGGNTYEQYF. The CDR3 nucleotides are TGCAGTGCTAGAGGCGGCGGCGGGAACACCTACGAGCAGTACTTC.

The chain has TRBV7-9 and TRBJ2-1, with 14 bases fitting TRBD2. Trimming removed 6 bases from V and 14 bases from J; junction bases left unmatched: 12. The CDR3 totals 15 residues. Germline CDR1 is SEHNR and CDR2 is FQNEAQ (reference sequence). The CDR3 is CASSPGRLAGGVKFF. The CDR3 coding sequence is TGTGCCAGCAGTCCAGGCCGACTAGCGGGAGGGGTGAAGTTCTTC.

Ten or more counts support this clonotype. The rearrangement joins TRBV27 to TRBJ2-7; 13 nucleotides line up with TRBD2. The J segment lost 6 bases and the V segment lost 1 base, leaving 6 bases of the junction unmatched. Germline CDR1 MNHEY, CDR2 SMNVEV (reference sequence). This CDR3 comprises 16 residues. The CDR3 spells CASSLYGLAGVLEQYF. CDR3 sequence (DNA): TGTGCCAGCAGTTTATATGGACTAGCGGGAGTTCTCGAGCAGTACTTC.

This clonotype showed up just once. The CDR3 bases are TGTGCCAGCAGCTCGGTGGGCGCGAGGACCTACGAGCAGTACTTC. Its translation is CASSSVGARTYEQYF. The gene calls are TRBV5-5 and TRBJ2-7; D gene uncertain. The germline V gene encodes CDR1 SGHKS and CDR2 YYEKEE (reference sequence). The CDR3 contains 15 residues. V was clipped by 3 bases and J by 2 bases, with 15 bases between them.

V gene TRBV6-6 combines with J gene TRBJ1-4; perhaps TRBD1 as D (6 bases). The CDR3 runs to 14 residues. Per germline, CDR1 MNHNY and CDR2 SVGAGI (reference sequence). Trimming left V 4 bases short and J 6 bases short, with 12 bases between. For the CDR3, the DNA is TGTGCCAGCAGTTTCTCAGGGGTAGATGAAAAACTGTTTTTT. This gives the protein CASSFSGVDEKLFF.

This clonotype was seen only a few times. This clone may be a read error of a much larger clone one base away. V and J are TRBV5-5 and TRBJ2-1; D gene uncertain. The CDR3 extends over 13 amino acids. Trimming left V 2 bases short and J 10 bases short, with 13 bases between. Per germline, CDR1 SGHKS and CDR2 YYEKEE (reference sequence). The CDR3 sequence: CASSFATASEQFF. CDR3 sequence (DNA): TGTGCCAGCAGCTTCGCAACGGCAAGCGAGCAGTTCTTC.

The chain carries TRBV7-9 and TRBJ2-3; D might be TRBD1 (6 bases). The V gene's germline CDR1 is SEHNR and CDR2 FQNEAQ (reference sequence). This CDR3 contains 15 residues. The germline V and J ends were trimmed by 8 bases and 0 bases, with 15 bases remaining between them. The CDR3 protein is CASQQGLLSTDTQYF. CDR3 nucleotide sequence: TGTGCCAGCCAACAGGGCCTTCTGAGCACAGATACGCAGTATTTT.

Concerning this clonotype itself: Lacking the conserved final phenylalanine or tryptophan, this CDR3 likely reflects a read error. The chain joins TRBV19 to TRBJ1-1; 7 nucleotides agree with TRBD1. This CDR3 comprises 15 residues. Looked up from germline, CDR1 is LNHDA and CDR2 is SQIVND (reference sequence). The J segment lost 4 bases and the V segment lost 4 bases, leaving 9 bases of the junction unmatched. The CDR3 sequence is CASSTTRQGSTEAFL. CDR3 DNA: TGTGCCAGTAGTACTACGCGACAGGGATCCACTGAAGCTTTCCTT.

There are many counts of this clonotype. The chain carries TRBV6-1 and TRBJ2-3; 8 bases fit TRBD2. This CDR3 comprises 14 residues. Losses at the gene ends were 8 bases for V and 4 bases for J; bases not matched to a gene: 8. Germline V gene sequence: CDR1 MNHNS, CDR2 SASEGT. The CDR3 protein is CASGGAGGADTQYF. The CDR3, as DNA: TGTGCCAGCGGGGGGGCGGGAGGTGCAGATACGCAGTATTTT.

V gene TRBV4-1 combines with J gene TRBJ2-5; TRBD2 aligns across 9 bases. The V and J ends lost 4 bases and 5 bases, in that order; junction bases with no gene match: 5. Germline V gene lookup returns CDR1 MGHRA and CDR2 YSYEKL. This CDR3 is built from 14 residues. CDR3 amino acids: CASSRGRAQETQYF. The CDR3 DNA sequence: TGCGCCAGCAGCCGCGGGAGGGCCCAGGAGACCCAGTACTTC.

This clonotype was seen ten or more times. The chain is built from TRBV4-1 and TRBJ1-2; the D is unclear. Germline CDR1 and CDR2: MGHRA and YSYEKL. This CDR3 is built from 18 residues. Deletions cut 0 bases from V and 6 bases from J, with 23 bases between. CDR3 sequence: CASSQDAPPGLSPDGYTF. The CDR3 nucleotides are TGCGCCAGCAGCCAAGACGCCCCGCCCGGCCTCAGCCCTGATGGCTACACCTTC.

V and J are TRBV4-1 and TRBJ2-2; 7 bases agree with TRBD2. Germline V gives CDR1 MGHRA, CDR2 YSYEKL. Trimming took 0 bases from V and 3 from J; bases not matched to a gene: 16. The CDR3 contains 20 residues. DNA of the CDR3: TGCGCCAGCAGCCAAGATCATCTCGGGGCTAGCGGTCCTTACACCGGGGAGCTGTTTTTT. This encodes CASSQDHLGASGPYTGELFF.

The chain employs TRBV20-1 and TRBJ1-4; D might be TRBD1 (5 bases). The CDR3 extends over 14 amino acids. Trimming took 5 bases from V and 4 from J, leaving 14 bases between them. CDR1 is DFQATT, CDR2 SNEGSKA, per germline (reference sequence). In DNA, the CDR3 is TGCAGTGCTGGGGGTTGGCAGGTTAATGAAAAACTGTTTTTT. As protein: CSAGGWQVNEKLFF.

Notes on this clonotype: The junction departs from germline at one end; a sequencing error may be responsible. The CDR3 reads CASSLGPGYDYGYPF. The CDR3 coding sequence is TGTGCCAGCAGCTTAGGGCCGGGCTACGACTATGGCTACCCCTTC. The V and J genes are TRBV7-2 and TRBJ1-2; D unclear. Per the germline V gene, CDR1 is SGHTA and CDR2 is FQGNSA. The CDR3 is made up of 15 amino acids.